This entry is about one T cell receptor (beta chain). The data are from a study of patients and donors after allogeneic stem cell transplantation. V was trimmed by 0 bases and J by 12 bases, leaving 15 bases between them. Germline CDR1 and CDR2: DFQATT and SNEGSKA (reference sequence). The CDR3 loop spans 12 amino acids. TCRdb re-derived calls from the RT-PCR reads in MiXCR, one entry per CDR3 protein. The sample has fewer than 500,000 distinct CDR3 sequences; about a sixth are singletons. The chain combines TRBV20-1 with TRBJ2-7, with D perhaps matching TRBD1 or TRBD2 (5 bases each). The receptor comes from a human donor who was either an allogeneic HSCT recipient or a stem cell or donor lymphocyte infusion donor (not recorded which). It is not recorded whose cells these are; they may come from a transplant donor. Material: blood, either unsorted or a sorted T cell fraction (not recorded which). CDR3: CSARDGGRHGYF. CDR3 nucleotides: TGCAGTGCTAGAGATGGGGGTCGGCACGGGTACTTC.